What follows is one T cell receptor beta chain and its context. This record comes from a study of blood T cell repertoires in COVID-19. Turning to the study itself: Nucleic acid was either cDNA or gDNA, and it came from T cells, B-cell-depleted T cells, or PBMCs.

The CDR3 is 14 residues long. V was clipped by 6 bases and J by 2 bases; unmatched bases: 4. Germline CDR1 reads MDHEN; CDR2 reads SYDVKM. TCRdb's copy holds only in-frame clones and misses some; the assay was immunoSEQ multiplex PCR. The table lists just over 95,000 clones, around nine tenths of them singletons. This clonotype was sampled from a man in his fifties or sixties with acute or convalescent COVID-19. V usage is TRBV28 and J usage is TRBJ2-5, with 9 nucleotides matching TRBD2. Sequencing was carried out using peripheral blood. The CDR3 loop is CASSAGGWQETQYF. The CDR3 DNA sequence: TGTGCCAGCAGCGCGGGGGGGTGGCAAGAGACCCAGTACTTC.